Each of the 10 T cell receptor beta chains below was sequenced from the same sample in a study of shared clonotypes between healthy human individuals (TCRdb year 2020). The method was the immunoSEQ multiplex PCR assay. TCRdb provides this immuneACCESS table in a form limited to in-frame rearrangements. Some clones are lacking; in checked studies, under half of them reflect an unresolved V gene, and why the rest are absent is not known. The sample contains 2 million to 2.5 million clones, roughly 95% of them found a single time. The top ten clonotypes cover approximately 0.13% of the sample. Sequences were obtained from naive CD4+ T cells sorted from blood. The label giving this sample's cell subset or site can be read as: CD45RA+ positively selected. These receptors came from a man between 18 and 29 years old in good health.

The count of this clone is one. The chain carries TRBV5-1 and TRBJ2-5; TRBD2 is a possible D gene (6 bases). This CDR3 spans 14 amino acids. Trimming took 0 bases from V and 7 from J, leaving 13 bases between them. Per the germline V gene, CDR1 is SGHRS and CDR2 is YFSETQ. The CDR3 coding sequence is TGCGCCAGCAGCTTGGGGGGGACTTTAGCGACCCAGTACTTC. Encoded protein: CASSLGGTLATQYF. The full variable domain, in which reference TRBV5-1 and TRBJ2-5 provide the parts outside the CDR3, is KAGVTQTPRYLIKTRGQQVTLSCSPISGHRSVSWYQQTPGQGLQFLFEYFSETQRNKGNFPGRFSGRQFSNSRSEMNVSTLELGDSALYLCASSLGGTLATQYFGPGTRLLVL.

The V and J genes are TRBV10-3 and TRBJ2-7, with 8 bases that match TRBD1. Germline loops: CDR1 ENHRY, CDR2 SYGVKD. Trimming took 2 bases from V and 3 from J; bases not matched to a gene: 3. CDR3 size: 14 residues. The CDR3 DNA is TGTGCCATCAGTGAGATGGACAGGGACTACGAGCAGTACTTC. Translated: CAISEMDRDYEQYF.

CDR3 bases: TGCGCCAGCAGCTTGTTAATCCCCTACGAGCAGTACTTC. This encodes CASSLLIPYEQYF. The rearrangement joins TRBV5-1 to TRBJ2-7; D call uncertain. CDR1 is SGHRS and CDR2 is YFSETQ in the germline V gene. Trimming cost V 1 base and J 2 bases, with 7 bases left between them. The CDR3 is 13 amino acids.

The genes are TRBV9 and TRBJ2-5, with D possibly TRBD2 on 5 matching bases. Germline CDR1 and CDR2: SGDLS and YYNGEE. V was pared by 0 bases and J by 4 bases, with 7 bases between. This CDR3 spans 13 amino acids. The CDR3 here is CASSVGELETQYF. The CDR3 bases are TGTGCCAGCAGCGTAGGGGAGCTAGAGACCCAGTACTTC.

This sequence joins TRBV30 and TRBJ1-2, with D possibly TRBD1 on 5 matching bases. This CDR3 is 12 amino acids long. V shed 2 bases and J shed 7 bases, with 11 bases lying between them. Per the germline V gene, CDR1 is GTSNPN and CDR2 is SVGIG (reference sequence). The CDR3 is CAWSISRVGYTF. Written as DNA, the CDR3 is TGTGCCTGGAGTATCTCCAGGGTTGGCTACACCTTC.

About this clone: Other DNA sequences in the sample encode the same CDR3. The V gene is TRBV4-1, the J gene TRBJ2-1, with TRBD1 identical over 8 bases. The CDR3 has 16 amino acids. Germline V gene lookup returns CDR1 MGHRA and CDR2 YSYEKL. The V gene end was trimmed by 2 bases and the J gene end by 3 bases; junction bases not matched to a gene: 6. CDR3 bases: TGCGCCAGCAGCCAACCTGGACAGGGCTACTACAATGAGCAGTTCTTC. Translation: CASSQPGQGYYNEQFF.

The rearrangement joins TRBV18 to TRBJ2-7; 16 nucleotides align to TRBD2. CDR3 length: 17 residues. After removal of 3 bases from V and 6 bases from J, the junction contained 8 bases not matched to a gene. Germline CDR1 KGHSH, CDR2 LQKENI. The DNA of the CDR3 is TGTGCCAGCTCACCTCCGGGACTAGCGGGAGGGGGTCCCGAGCAGTACTTC. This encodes CASSPPGLAGGGPEQYF. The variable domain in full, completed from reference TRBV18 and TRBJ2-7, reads NAGVMQNPRHLVRRRGQEARLRCSPMKGHSHVYWYRQLPEEGLKFMVYLQKENIIDESGMPKERFSAEFPKEGPSILRIQQVVRGDSAAYFCASSPPGLAGGGPEQYFGPGTRLTVT.

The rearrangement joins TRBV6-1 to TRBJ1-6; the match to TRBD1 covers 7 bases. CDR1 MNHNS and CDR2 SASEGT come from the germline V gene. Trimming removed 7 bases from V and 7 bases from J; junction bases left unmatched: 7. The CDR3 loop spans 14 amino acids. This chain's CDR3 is CASNDRARNSPLHF. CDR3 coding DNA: TGTGCCAGCAACGACAGGGCCCGAAATTCACCCCTCCACTTT.

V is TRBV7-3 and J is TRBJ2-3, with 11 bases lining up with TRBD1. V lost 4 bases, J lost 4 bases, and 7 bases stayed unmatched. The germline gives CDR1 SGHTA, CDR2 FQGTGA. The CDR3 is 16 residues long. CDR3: CASSYAVGQGADTQYF. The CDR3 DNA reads TGTGCCAGCAGCTATGCTGTGGGACAGGGGGCAGATACGCAGTATTTT.

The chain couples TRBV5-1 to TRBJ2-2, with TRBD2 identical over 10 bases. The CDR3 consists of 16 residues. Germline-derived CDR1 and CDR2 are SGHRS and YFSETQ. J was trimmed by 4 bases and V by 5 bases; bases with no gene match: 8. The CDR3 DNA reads TGCGCCAGCAGGGCTAGCGGGAGCCCTGGCACCGGGGAGCTGTTTTTT. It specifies CASRASGSPGTGELFF.